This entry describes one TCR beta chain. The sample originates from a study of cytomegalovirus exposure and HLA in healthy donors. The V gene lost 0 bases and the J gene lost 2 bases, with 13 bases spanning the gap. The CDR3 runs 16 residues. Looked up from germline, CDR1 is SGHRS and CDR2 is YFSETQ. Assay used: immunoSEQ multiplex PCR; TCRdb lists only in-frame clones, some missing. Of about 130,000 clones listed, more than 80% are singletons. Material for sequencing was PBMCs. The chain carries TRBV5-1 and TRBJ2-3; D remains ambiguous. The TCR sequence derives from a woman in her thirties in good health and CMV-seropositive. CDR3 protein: CASSLGVDSNTDTQYF. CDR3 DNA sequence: TGCGCCAGCAGCTTGGGAGTCGACTCAAACACAGATACGCAGTATTTT.